The 13 T cell receptor beta chains in this list originate from one sample, sequenced in a study of Ad26.COV2.S vaccination and SARS-CoV-2 variants. The method was immunoSEQ multiplex PCR; TCRdb's version includes in-frame clones alone and lacks a portion of them. The sample consists of fewer than 900,000 clones, 70% to 90% of them appearing once. Treatment indicated: around 19 received Ad26.COV2.S at low or high dose, single or two shots; roughly five received placebo; per-sample allocation not given. The samples were gathered on day 63 after the first injection of vaccine or placebo. This material consisted of peripheral blood, taken in a trial of Ad26.COV2.S vaccine versus placebo. Receptor source: a person between 18 and 60 years old who received the Ad26.COV2.S COVID-19 vaccine or a placebo.

The V gene is TRBV7-2, the J gene TRBJ1-3; the D gene is possibly TRBD1 (5 bases). V was shortened by 4 bases and J by 2 bases, with 15 bases between the two germline ends. The CDR3 runs to 16 residues. Per germline, CDR1 SGHTA and CDR2 FQGNSA. CDR3 protein: CASSSTGGFAGNTIYF. The DNA for the CDR3 is TGTGCCAGCAGCTCCACCGGGGGGTTCGCTGGAAACACCATATATTTT.

Remarks on this clone: This specimen includes other DNA sequences encoding the same CDR3. The CDR3 protein is CATSDSNQPQHF. The DNA for the CDR3 is TGTGCCACCAGTGATTCGAATCAGCCCCAGCATTTT. The rearrangement joins TRBV24-1 to TRBJ1-5; D not certain. The CDR3 is made up of 12 amino acids. Deletions cut 2 bases from V and 4 bases from J, with 2 bases between. The germline gives CDR1 KGHDR, CDR2 SFDVKD.

This clone was seen only a few times. The CDR3 DNA reads as TGTGCCAGCAGCTTAGGGGTGGGCACTGAAGCTTTCTTT. It encodes CASSLGVGTEAFF. This chain links TRBV7-9 with TRBJ1-1, with unresolved D. Per the germline V gene, CDR1 is SEHNR and CDR2 is FQNEAQ (reference sequence). CDR3 length: 13 residues. V lost 1 base to trimming and J lost 4 bases, with 7 bases between them. The complete variable domain, with remaining parts taken from reference TRBV7-9 and TRBJ1-1, reads DTGVSQNPRHKITKRGQNVTFRCDPISEHNRLYWYRQTLGQGPEFLTYFQNEAQLEKSRLLSDRFSAERPKGSFSTLEIQRTEQGDSAMYLCASSLGVGTEAFFGQGTRLTVV.

The chain combines TRBV21-1 with TRBJ1-2. TRBV21-1 counts as a pseudogene. This CDR3 has 15 residues. The CDR3 here is CASSKRRQEGYGYTF. The DNA of the CDR3 is TGTGCCAGCAGCAAACGACGACAGGAGGGCTATGGCTACACCTTC.

V usage is TRBV4-3 and J usage is TRBJ1-2; 9 bases align to TRBD1. Germline V gene lookup returns CDR1 LGHNA and CDR2 YSLEER. V lost 0 bases, J lost 2 bases, and 7 bases stayed unmatched. The CDR3 is made up of 17 amino acids. CDR3 in DNA: TGCGCCAGCAGCCAAGAATTTACAGGACAGGGGAACTATGGCTACACCTTC. Translated, it gives CASSQEFTGQGNYGYTF.

The chain is built from TRBV7-9 and TRBJ2-4, with a tentative D call TRBD2 (8 bases). The CDR3 extends over 14 amino acids. V was trimmed by 5 bases and J by 8 bases, leaving 16 bases between them. Germline loops: CDR1 SEHNR, CDR2 FQNEAQ (reference sequence). The CDR3 here is CASSLGTAGDIQYF. Here the CDR3 DNA reads TGTGCCAGCAGCCTAGGGACAGCGGGGGACATTCAGTACTTC.

This chain joins TRBV27 and TRBJ1-5; D perhaps matches TRBD1 (6 bases). This CDR3 has 15 amino acids. Germline-derived CDR1 and CDR2 are MNHEY and SMNVEV (reference sequence). V lost 4 bases and J 0 bases, leaving 10 bases between the germline ends. DNA for the CDR3: TGTGCCAGCAGTTCCTCAGGGGCTAGCAATCAGCCCCAGCATTTT. Protein: CASSSSGASNQPQHF.

The gene calls are TRBV15 and TRBJ2-4; D unresolved. Trimming stripped 0 bases from V and 0 bases from J, with 3 bases between. Germline V gene data show CDR1 as LNHNV and CDR2 as YYDKDF (reference sequence). This CDR3 is built from 14 residues. DNA of the CDR3: TGTGCCACCAGCAGAGATGTAGCCAAAAACATTCAGTACTTC. It is translated as CATSRDVAKNIQYF.

This chain joins TRBV7-9 and TRBJ1-2; 9 nucleotides agree with TRBD1. V shed 5 bases and J 4 bases; nucleotides not matched to a gene: 14. This CDR3 is built from 17 residues. Germline-derived CDR1 and CDR2 are SEHNR and FQNEAQ (reference sequence). The CDR3 bases are TGTGCCAGCAGCACCTCCCAACAGGGGGCGCAGATCTATGGCTACACCTTC. Amino acids: CASSTSQQGAQIYGYTF.

This chain joins TRBV3-1 (or the pseudogene TRBV3-2) and TRBJ1-3, with D maybe TRBD1 (6 bases). In germline, CDR1 is LGHDT, CDR2 YNNKEL (reference sequence). V was clipped by 0 bases and J by 0 bases, with 12 bases between them. There are 17 residues in the CDR3. CDR3 sequence (DNA): TGTGCCAGCAGCCAAGAAGGACAGAAGCGCTCTGGAAACACCATATATTTT. This encodes CASSQEGQKRSGNTIYF.

The rearrangement links TRBV19 to TRBJ2-3; D might be TRBD1 (6 bases). Trimming pared 5 bases from V and 2 bases from J, leaving 11 bases between. Germline loops: CDR1 LNHDA, CDR2 SQIVND (reference sequence). The CDR3 is made up of 14 amino acids. The CDR3 nucleotides are TGTGCCAGTAGTCCAGGGACATTCACAGATACGCAGTATTTT. Encoded protein: CASSPGTFTDTQYF.

The chain uses TRBV7-9 and TRBJ2-4; D not resolved. The CDR3 is made up of 14 amino acids. Trimming cost V 0 bases and J 1 base, with 4 bases left between them. The V gene's germline CDR1 is SEHNR and CDR2 FQNEAQ (reference sequence). CDR3 sequence (DNA): TGTGCCAGCAGCTTAGCCGGGGCCAAAAACATTCAGTACTTC. Translation gives CASSLAGAKNIQYF.

DNA of the CDR3: TGTGCCAGCAGCCAAGGTGGCGACCAGCAGTACTTC. It yields the protein CASSQGGDQQYF. The V call is TRBV3-1 (or the pseudogene TRBV3-2), the J call TRBJ2-7; D not resolved. Germline CDR1 is LGHDT and CDR2 is YNNKEL (reference sequence). The ends were cut back, 1 base at V and 8 bases at J, with 9 bases in the middle. The CDR3 consists of 12 residues.